This TCR beta chain was observed in a study of T cell responses to AZD1222 COVID-19 vaccine. The repertoire was sequenced with immunoSEQ multiplex PCR; TCRdb's copy has only in-frame clones and lacks some. The table records tens of thousands of clones, about 85% of them present only once. Germline assignment: CDR1 SGHVS and CDR2 FNYEAQ. The ends were cut back, 2 bases at V and 8 bases at J, with 13 bases in the middle. The CDR3 has 14 amino acids. The TCR originated in an adult in good health. The sequenced sample was peripheral blood, obtained on day 0 of AZD1222 vaccination. This chain uses TRBV7-6 with TRBJ1-3; D is perhaps TRBD1 (6 bases). CDR3 region: CASSLQGSYDTIYF. CDR3 DNA sequence: TGTGCCAGCAGCTTACAGGGGAGTTATGACACCATATATTTT.